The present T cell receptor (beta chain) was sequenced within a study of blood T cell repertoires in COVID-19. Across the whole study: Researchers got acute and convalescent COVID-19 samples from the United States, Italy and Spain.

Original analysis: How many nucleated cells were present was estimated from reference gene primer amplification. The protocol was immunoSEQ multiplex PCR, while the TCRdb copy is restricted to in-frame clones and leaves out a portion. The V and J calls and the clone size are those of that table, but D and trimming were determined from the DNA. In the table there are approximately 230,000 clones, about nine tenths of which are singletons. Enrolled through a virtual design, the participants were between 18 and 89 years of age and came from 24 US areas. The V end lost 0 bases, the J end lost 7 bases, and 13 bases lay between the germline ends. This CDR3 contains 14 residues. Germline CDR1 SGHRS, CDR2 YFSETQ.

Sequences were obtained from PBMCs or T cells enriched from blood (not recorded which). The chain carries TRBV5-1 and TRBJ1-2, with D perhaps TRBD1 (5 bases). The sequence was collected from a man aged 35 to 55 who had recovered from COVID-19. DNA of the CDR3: TGCGCCAGCAGCTTGGAAGGGTCAGGGTCTGGCTACACCTTC. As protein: CASSLEGSGSGYTF.